The clone carrying this TCR beta chain was counted at least ten times. Each CDR3 protein is one row after TCRdb ran MiXCR on the reads. The table records 200,000 to 300,000 distinct CDR3 sequences, around 6.4% of them present only once. These data come from a study of T cell repertoires in cytomegalovirus infection. V was cut by 5 bases and J by 6 bases, with 19 bases left in between. The CDR3 is 15 amino acids. From germline, CDR1 is MNHEY and CDR2 SVGEGT. The sequence came from a human donor in good health (CMV status not recorded). Some clones in this sample may be carry-over from other donors' samples. The sequenced sample consisted of PBMCs. The rearrangement uses TRBV6-2 or TRBV6-3 and TRBJ1-1; the D gene is possibly TRBD1 (5 bases). The CDR3 bases are TGTGCCAGCAGTACCTTCCGTTCACAGGTCCCTGAAGCTTTCTTT. This translates into CASSTFRSQVPEAFF.